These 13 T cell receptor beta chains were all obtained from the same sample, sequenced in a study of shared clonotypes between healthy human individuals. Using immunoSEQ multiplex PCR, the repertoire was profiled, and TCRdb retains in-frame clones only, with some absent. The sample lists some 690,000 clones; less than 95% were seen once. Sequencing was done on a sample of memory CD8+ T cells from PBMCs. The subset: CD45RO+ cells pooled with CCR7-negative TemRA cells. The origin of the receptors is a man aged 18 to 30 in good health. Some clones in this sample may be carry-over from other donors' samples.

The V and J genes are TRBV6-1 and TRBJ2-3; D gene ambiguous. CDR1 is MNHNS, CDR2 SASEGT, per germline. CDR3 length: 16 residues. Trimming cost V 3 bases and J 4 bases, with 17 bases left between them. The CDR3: CASSDQAVGSADTQYF. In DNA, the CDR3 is TGTGCCAGCAGTGACCAAGCCGTAGGGTCGGCAGATACGCAGTATTTT.

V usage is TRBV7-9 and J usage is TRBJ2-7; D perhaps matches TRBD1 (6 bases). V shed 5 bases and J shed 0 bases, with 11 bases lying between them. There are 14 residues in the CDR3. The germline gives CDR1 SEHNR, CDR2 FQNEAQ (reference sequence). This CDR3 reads CASSLGDTSYEQYF. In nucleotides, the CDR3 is TGTGCCAGCAGCCTAGGGGACACCTCCTACGAGCAGTACTTC.

The CDR3: CASSQESEPLNQPQHF. CDR3 DNA: TGCGCCAGCAGCCAAGAATCGGAGCCACTCAATCAGCCCCAGCATTTT. The rearrangement joins TRBV4-1 to TRBJ1-5; unclear D gene. Trimming stripped 0 bases from V and 3 bases from J, with 12 bases between. This CDR3 has 16 residues. CDR1 and CDR2 from the germline V gene are MGHRA and YSYEKL.

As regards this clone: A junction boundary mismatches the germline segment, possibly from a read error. The CDR3 coding sequence is TGTGCCAGTGGCGGACCCGAGGGGATCTTC. It encodes CASGGPEGIF. This chain joins TRBV27 and TRBJ2-1, with D perhaps given as TRBD1 or TRBD2 (5 bases each). Germline CDR1 is MNHEY and CDR2 is SMNVEV (reference sequence). This CDR3 is 10 amino acids long.

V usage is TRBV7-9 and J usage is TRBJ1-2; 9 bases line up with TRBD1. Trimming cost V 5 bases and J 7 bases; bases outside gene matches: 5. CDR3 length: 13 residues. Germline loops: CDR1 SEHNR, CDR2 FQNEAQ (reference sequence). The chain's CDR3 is CASSQDRGSGYTF. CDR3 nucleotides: TGTGCCAGCAGCCAGGACAGGGGAAGTGGCTACACCTTC. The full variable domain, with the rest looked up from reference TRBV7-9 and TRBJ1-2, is DTGVSQNPRHKITKRGQNVTFRCDPISEHNRLYWYRQTLGQGPEFLTYFQNEAQLEKSRLLSDRFSAERPKGSFSTLEIQRTEQGDSAMYLCASSQDRGSGYTFGSGTRLTVV.

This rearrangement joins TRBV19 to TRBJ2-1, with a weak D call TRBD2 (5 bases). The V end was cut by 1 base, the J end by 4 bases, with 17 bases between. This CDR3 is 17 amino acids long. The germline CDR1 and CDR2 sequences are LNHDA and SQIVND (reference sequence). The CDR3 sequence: CASSIVPLGSEYNEQFF. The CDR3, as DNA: TGTGCCAGTAGTATAGTCCCGCTTGGGAGCGAATACAATGAGCAGTTCTTC. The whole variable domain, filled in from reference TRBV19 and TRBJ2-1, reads DGGITQSPKYLFRKEGQNVTLSCEQNLNHDAMYWYRQDPGQGLRLIYYSQIVNDFQKGDIAEGYSVSREKKESFPLTVTSAQKNPTAFYLCASSIVPLGSEYNEQFFGPGTRLTVL.

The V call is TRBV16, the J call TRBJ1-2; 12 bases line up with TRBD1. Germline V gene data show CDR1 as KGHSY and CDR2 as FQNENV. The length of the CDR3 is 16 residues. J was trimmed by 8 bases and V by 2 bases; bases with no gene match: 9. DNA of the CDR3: TGTGCCAGCAGCCAAATGGGGACAGGGGGCTCTGACGGCTACACCTTC. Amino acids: CASSQMGTGGSDGYTF.

CDR3 DNA: TGTGCCAGCAGGGATGGACAGAGACAAGAGACCCAGTACTTC. It translates to CASRDGQRQETQYF. The V call is TRBV28, the J call TRBJ2-5, with a weak D call TRBD1 (6 bases). V lost 6 bases and J 2 bases, leaving 13 bases between the germline ends. The CDR3 spans 14 residues. CDR1 and CDR2 (germline): MDHEN, SYDVKM. The entire variable domain, with the rest obtained from reference TRBV28 and TRBJ2-5, is as follows: DVKVTQSSRYLVKRTGEKVFLECVQDMDHENMFWYRQDPGLGLRLIYFSYDVKMKEKGDIPEGYSVSREKKERFSLILESASTNQTSMYLCASRDGQRQETQYFGPGTRLLVL.

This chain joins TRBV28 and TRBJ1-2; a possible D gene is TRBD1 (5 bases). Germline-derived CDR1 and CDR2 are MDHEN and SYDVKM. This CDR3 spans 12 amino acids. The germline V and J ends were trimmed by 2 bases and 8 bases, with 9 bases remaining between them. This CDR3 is CASSLRRGGYTF. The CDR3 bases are TGTGCCAGCAGTTTAAGGCGGGGGGGCTACACCTTC.

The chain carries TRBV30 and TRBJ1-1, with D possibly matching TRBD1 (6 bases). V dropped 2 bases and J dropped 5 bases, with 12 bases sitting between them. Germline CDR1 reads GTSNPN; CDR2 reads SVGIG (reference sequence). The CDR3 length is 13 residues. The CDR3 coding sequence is TGTGCCTGGAGTATCGGAGGGGGGACTGAAGCTTTCTTT. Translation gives CAWSIGGGTEAFF.

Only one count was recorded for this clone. The CDR3 nucleotides read TGTGCCAGCAGTGGGGAAGTCTGGGGGAGCACCGGGGAGCTGTTTTTT. Its protein product is CASSGEVWGSTGELFF. The gene calls are TRBV2 and TRBJ2-2; D assignment may be TRBD1 or TRBD2 (5 bases each). Germline CDR1 reads SNHLY; CDR2 reads FYNNEI. V lost 4 bases and J 4 bases, leaving 16 bases between the germline ends. There are 16 residues in the CDR3.

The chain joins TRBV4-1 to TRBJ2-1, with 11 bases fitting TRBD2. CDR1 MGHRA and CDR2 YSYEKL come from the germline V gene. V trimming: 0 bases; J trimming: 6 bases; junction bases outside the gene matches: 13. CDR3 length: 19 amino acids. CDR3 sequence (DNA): TGCGCCAGCAGCCAAGATATAGTAGCGGGAGGGCCTTGGGGCAATGAGCAGTTCTTC. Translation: CASSQDIVAGGPWGNEQFF.

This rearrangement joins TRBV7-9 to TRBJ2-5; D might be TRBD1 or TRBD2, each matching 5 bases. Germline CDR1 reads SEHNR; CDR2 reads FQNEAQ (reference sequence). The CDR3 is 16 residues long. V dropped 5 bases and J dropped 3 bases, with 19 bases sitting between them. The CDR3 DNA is TGTGCCAGCAGCCCAAGGGGTCGGCAGGGAGAAGAGACCCAGTACTTC. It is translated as CASSPRGRQGEETQYF.